These 30 T cell receptor beta chains were all obtained from the same sample, sequenced in a study of spatial heterogeneity in lung cancer. Time point here: blood at routine non-recurrence follow-up after resection. Each CDR3 protein is one row after TCRdb ran MiXCR on the 5' RACE reads. Found here are some 46,000 distinct CDR3 sequences, about 10% of them singletons; the top ten hold roughly a third. Sequenced here: PBMCs, sampled at follow-up. The origin of the receptors is a male donor with early-stage non-small cell lung cancer.

This clonotype was detected a few times. This sequence joins TRBV2 and TRBJ2-7; weak D call: TRBD2 (6 bases). The CDR3 covers 15 residues. Trimming pared 5 bases from V and 3 bases from J, leaving 17 bases between. Germline CDR1 SNHLY, CDR2 FYNNEI. For the CDR3, the DNA is TGTGCCAGCAGTCCTCGACTAGATCGGCGCTACGAGCAGTACTTC. This translates into CASSPRLDRRYEQYF. Combining the CDR3 with reference TRBV2 and TRBJ2-7 gives the whole variable domain EPEVTQTPSHQVTQMGQEVILRCVPISNHLYFYWYRQILGQKVEFLVSFYNNEISEKSEIFDDQFSVERPDGSNFTLKIRSTKLEDSAMYFCASSPRLDRRYEQYFGPGTRLTVT.

Ten or more counts support this clonotype. V and J are TRBV5-4 and TRBJ2-6; D is undetermined. CDR3 length: 15 amino acids. Trimming removed 1 base from V and 0 bases from J, with 5 bases in between. From germline, CDR1 is SGHNT and CDR2 YYREEE (reference sequence). The CDR3 is CASSLFLSGANVLTF. CDR3 DNA: TGTGCCAGCAGCTTGTTCCTCTCTGGGGCCAACGTCCTGACTTTC.

This clonotype occurred a few times. Mismatch with germline at one junction end may stem from a read error. The chain uses TRBV9 and TRBJ2-5; 8 bases align to TRBD2. Per the germline V gene, CDR1 is SGDLS and CDR2 is YYNGEE. The CDR3 consists of 16 residues. As DNA, the CDR3 is TGTGCCAGCAGCGTAAACATAGCGGGATCTGGAGAGACCCAGCACTTC. This gives the protein CASSVNIAGSGETQHF.

This clonotype was recorded many times. V is TRBV9 and J is TRBJ1-4; 8 nucleotides line up with TRBD1. Germline V CDR1 and CDR2: SGDLS, YYNGEE. This CDR3 has 14 amino acids. With 2 bases clipped from V and 7 bases from J, the junction kept 4 bases outside the gene matches. The DNA for the CDR3 is TGTGCCAGCAGCGTGACAGGGGCTGGTGAAAAACTGTTTTTT. Residues: CASSVTGAGEKLFF. Supplemented by reference TRBV9 and TRBJ1-4, the full variable domain reads DSGVTQTPKHLITATGQRVTLRCSPRSGDLSVYWYQQSLDQGLQFLIQYYNGEERAKGNILERFSAQQFPDLHSELNLSSLELGDSALYFCASSVTGAGEKLFFGSGTQLSVL.

This clonotype was observed a handful of times. CDR3 in DNA: TGTGCCAGCGTACGGGGCACCCAAGAGACCCAGTACTTC. It is translated as CASVRGTQETQYF. V usage is TRBV12-3 or TRBV12-4 and J usage is TRBJ2-5; perhaps D is TRBD1 or TRBD2 (5 bases each). The CDR3 spans 13 residues. Trimming removed 8 bases at V and 1 base at J, with 11 bases between.

The rearrangement uses TRBV7-9 and TRBJ2-7; perhaps TRBD1 as D (6 bases). The CDR3 has 14 amino acids. The germline V gene encodes CDR1 SEHNR and CDR2 FQNEAQ (reference sequence). V lost 5 bases to trimming and J lost 4 bases, with 15 bases between them. CDR3 nucleotide sequence: TGTGCCAGCAGCGTCGGGACACCCGTTTACGAGCAGTACTTC. Its translation: CASSVGTPVYEQYF.

In this sample, this clonotype turned up many times. V usage is TRBV2 and J usage is TRBJ1-1; no firm D call. CDR1 and CDR2 from the germline V gene are SNHLY and FYNNEI. Trimming left V 7 bases short and J 0 bases short, with 9 bases between. The CDR3 has 13 amino acids. The CDR3 DNA is TGTGCCAGCATAACAGACATGAACACTGAAGCTTTCTTT. It codes for CASITDMNTEAFF.

Many counts were recorded for this clonotype. This sequence joins TRBV20-1 and TRBJ2-2; tentatively, D is TRBD1 or TRBD2 (6 bases each). The length of the CDR3 is 14 residues. The germline V and J ends were trimmed by 6 bases and 4 bases, with 15 bases remaining between them. The germline V gene encodes CDR1 DFQATT and CDR2 SNEGSKA (reference sequence). The CDR3 region has the DNA TGCAGTGCCGGGGGAGAAGGGGGCACCGGGGAGCTGTTTTTT. It translates to CSAGGEGGTGELFF.

A few counts support this clonotype. The chain combines TRBV5-1 with TRBJ2-3, with D unresolved. CDR1 and CDR2 (germline): SGHRS, YFSETQ. CDR3 size: 12 residues. The V end lost 0 bases, the J end lost 5 bases, and 4 bases lay between the germline ends. CDR3 amino acids: CASSLEVDTQYF. In nucleotides, the CDR3 is TGCGCCAGCAGCTTGGAAGTAGATACGCAGTATTTT.

V and J are TRBV24-1 and TRBJ2-7; either TRBD1 or TRBD2 may supply D (5 bases each). The CDR3 contains 15 residues. V lost 9 bases and J 3 bases, leaving 20 bases between the germline ends. CDR1 and CDR2 (germline): KGHDR, SFDVKD. The CDR3 DNA sequence: TGTGCCACCGTAACCAGGGAGAGCGAGATCTACGAGCAGTACTTC. It specifies CATVTRESEIYEQYF.

With regard to this clonotype: A read error may be the cause here, since a much bigger clone is one base away. The V and J genes are TRBV11-2 and TRBJ2-5, with D tentatively TRBD1 (5 bases). The CDR3 covers 15 residues. V dropped 5 bases and J dropped 5 bases, with 18 bases sitting between them. Germline lookup yields CDR1 SGHAT and CDR2 FQNNGV. The CDR3 loop is CASSPRQRSEETQYF. The CDR3 DNA is TGTGCCAGCAGCCCTCGACAGCGTTCTGAGGAGACCCAGTACTTC.

There are many counts of this clonotype. The chain carries TRBV27 and TRBJ2-7; possibly TRBD2 for D (5 bases). The V and J ends lost 0 bases and 6 bases respectively, with 6 bases between them. Germline V gene sequence: CDR1 MNHEY, CDR2 SMNVEV (reference sequence). This CDR3 comprises 12 residues. As DNA, the CDR3 is TGTGCCAGCAGTTTATCCGGAGGCGAGCAGTACTTC. Amino acid sequence: CASSLSGGEQYF.

The chain carries TRBV6-5 and TRBJ2-3; D remains ambiguous. Deletions cut 6 bases from V and 2 bases from J, with 12 bases between. The CDR3 is 14 residues long. Looked up from germline, CDR1 is MNHEY and CDR2 is SVGAGI. CDR3 in amino acids: CASSNRRLTDTQYF. The CDR3 bases are TGTGCCAGCAGCAACCGGCGCCTCACAGATACGCAGTATTTT.

This clonotype was seen ten or more times. This chain uses TRBV12-3 or TRBV12-4 with TRBJ2-5, with D perhaps matching TRBD2 (5 bases). The CDR3 loop spans 15 amino acids. The germline V and J ends were trimmed by 5 bases and 5 bases, with 18 bases remaining between them. In DNA, the CDR3 is TGTGCCAGCAGTCCCTGGGAGTTAGCTTGGGAGACCCAGTACTTC. This sequence encodes CASSPWELAWETQYF.

This clonotype was picked up many times. The V and J genes are TRBV18 and TRBJ1-2, with a tentative D call TRBD1 (6 bases). V was pared by 2 bases and J by 4 bases, with 8 bases between. Germline assignment: CDR1 KGHSH and CDR2 LQKENI. The CDR3 loop spans 13 amino acids. In DNA, the CDR3 is TGTGCCAGCTCACCAGACAGGACCTATGGCTACACCTTC. Translating it yields CASSPDRTYGYTF.

In this sample, this clonotype turned up a few times. This rearrangement joins TRBV27 to TRBJ2-2; D is undetermined. CDR1 MNHEY and CDR2 SMNVEV come from the germline V gene (reference sequence). Trimming took 7 bases from V and 2 from J, leaving 14 bases between them. The CDR3 length is 15 residues. CDR3 sequence: CASIPLRQNTGELFF. In nucleotides, the CDR3 is TGTGCCAGCATTCCACTTCGGCAAAACACCGGGGAGCTGTTTTTT.

In this sample, this clonotype turned up many times. This chain uses TRBV4-3 with TRBJ2-3; D is perhaps TRBD2 (5 bases). The germline V and J ends were trimmed by 2 bases and 4 bases, with 16 bases remaining between them. The germline CDR1 and CDR2 sequences are LGHNA and YSLEER. CDR3 length equals 16 residues. The CDR3, as DNA: TGCGCCAGCAGCCAAACCCCCTCGCGGGTTTCAGATACGCAGTATTTT. Translating it yields CASSQTPSRVSDTQYF.

The rearrangement joins TRBV7-2 to TRBJ2-7, with TRBD2 as a possible D gene (6 bases). Between the trimmed V and J ends, which lost 0 bases and 2 bases, there was a span of 8 bases. The CDR3 loop spans 14 amino acids. Germline CDR1 is SGHTA and CDR2 is FQGNSA. The CDR3 region is CASSLAEGAYEQYF. The CDR3 region has the DNA TGTGCCAGCAGCTTAGCGGAGGGCGCCTACGAGCAGTACTTC.

V usage is TRBV28 and J usage is TRBJ1-1; a weak D match, TRBD1 (6 bases). The CDR3 is 12 amino acids. The V end was cut by 4 bases, the J end by 9 bases, with 12 bases between. Germline V gene lookup returns CDR1 MDHEN and CDR2 SYDVKM. CDR3 nucleotide sequence: TGTGCCAGCAGTTCAGGGGCCCGAAAAGCTTTCTTT. Its translation: CASSSGARKAFF.

This clonotype was seen a handful of times. This sequence joins TRBV19 and TRBJ2-3; D unclear. Germline lookup yields CDR1 LNHDA and CDR2 SQIVND (reference sequence). V was shortened by 7 bases and J by 3 bases, with 5 bases between the two germline ends. CDR3 length equals 11 residues. This CDR3 is CASIATDTQYF. The CDR3 DNA is TGTGCCAGTATAGCTACAGATACGCAGTATTTT.

This clonotype was counted at least ten times. The gene calls are TRBV19 and TRBJ2-6, with no clear D. The CDR3 is 15 amino acids. V was clipped by 10 bases and J by 0 bases, with 13 bases between them. Germline V lookup: CDR1 LNHDA, CDR2 SQIVND (reference sequence). DNA for the CDR3: TGTGCCACCGAGACCGACCACTCTGGGGCCAACGTCCTGACTTTC. Amino acids: CATETDHSGANVLTF.

There are many counts of this clonotype. V gene TRBV12-3 or TRBV12-4 combines with J gene TRBJ1-2; D perhaps matches TRBD1 (6 bases). The CDR3 sequence is 14 residues long. The germline V and J ends were trimmed by 5 bases and 4 bases, with 14 bases remaining between them. The CDR3 nucleotides read TGTGCCAGCAGTATGGGACAAAATGTCTATGGCTACACCTTC. This gives the protein CASSMGQNVYGYTF.

This clonotype occurred many times. The chain has TRBV5-1 and TRBJ2-5, with 11 bases fitting TRBD2. Germline lookup yields CDR1 SGHRS and CDR2 YFSETQ. With V trimmed by 4 bases and J by 3 bases, 2 bases remained unmatched. The length of the CDR3 is 14 residues. CDR3: CASSTSGGEETQYF. CDR3 nucleotide sequence: TGCGCCAGCAGCACTAGCGGGGGAGAAGAGACCCAGTACTTC.

This clonotype appeared many times. J is TRBJ2-7 and V is TRBV12-3 or TRBV12-4, with 8 nucleotides matching TRBD2. The ends lost 8 bases at V and 6 bases at J; junction bases unmatched: 12. The length of the CDR3 is 14 residues. CDR3: CASSRSGLAREQYF. CDR3 DNA: TGTGCCAGCTCCCGCTCTGGACTAGCCCGCGAGCAGTACTTC.

This clonotype was seen more than once but under ten times. This chain links TRBV29-1 with TRBJ2-5; no definite D call. From germline, CDR1 is SQVTM and CDR2 ANQGSEA. V was trimmed by 4 bases and J by 2 bases, leaving 8 bases between them. The CDR3 has 12 residues. The CDR3 DNA follows: TGCAGCGTTGCGATGGGACAAGAGACCCAGTACTTC. Protein product: CSVAMGQETQYF.

The sample holds a few counts of this clonotype. The CDR3 DNA follows: TGCGCCAGCAGCTTGGCAGGAAAAGAGACCCAGTACTTC. It specifies CASSLAGKETQYF. J is TRBJ2-5 and V is TRBV5-1; D is ambiguous. Germline values: CDR1 SGHRS, CDR2 YFSETQ. Trimming removed 0 bases from V and 3 bases from J, with 6 bases in between. The CDR3 spans 13 residues. Variable domain in full (rest from reference TRBV5-1 and TRBJ2-5): KAGVTQTPRYLIKTRGQQVTLSCSPISGHRSVSWYQQTPGQGLQFLFEYFSETQRNKGNFPGRFSGRQFSNSRSEMNVSTLELGDSALYLCASSLAGKETQYFGPGTRLLVL.

This clonotype has a handful of counts. The gene calls are TRBV7-2 and TRBJ2-7, with 7 bases lining up with TRBD2. The CDR3 is 15 residues long. V lost 1 base to trimming and J lost 0 bases; unmatched junction nucleotides: 3. CDR1 and CDR2 (germline): SGHTA, FQGNSA. The CDR3 DNA reads TGTGCCAGCAGCTTAGTGGGGGGGACCTCCTACGAGCAGTACTTC. It translates to CASSLVGGTSYEQYF.

In this sample, this clonotype turned up many times. The V gene is TRBV18, the J gene TRBJ1-2, with TRBD1 identical over 8 bases. Germline assignment: CDR1 KGHSH and CDR2 LQKENI. Losses at the gene ends were 3 bases for V and 8 bases for J; bases not matched to a gene: 8. The length of the CDR3 is 14 residues. Here the CDR3 DNA reads TGTGCCAGCTCACCTCGGGACAGGCACGGCGGCTACACCTTC. The encoded protein is CASSPRDRHGGYTF.

The gene calls are TRBV7-2 and TRBJ2-2; D perhaps matches TRBD2 (5 bases). Germline V gene sequence: CDR1 SGHTA, CDR2 FQGNSA. CDR3 length equals 14 residues. Trimming shortened V by 2 bases and J by 7 bases, and 11 bases separated the two germline ends. CDR3 loop: CASSLSRGGGELFF. In nucleotides, the CDR3 is TGTGCCAGCAGCTTAAGCCGCGGAGGCGGGGAGCTGTTTTTT.

Of note for this clonotype: At one of its ends the junction is not consistent with the germline gene, which may arise from a read error. The chain joins TRBV20-1 to TRBJ1-1; 9 bases align to TRBD1. Looked up from germline, CDR1 is DFQATT and CDR2 is SNEGSKA (reference sequence). CDR3 length: 14 amino acids. The CDR3 sequence is CSPRQGDQNTEAFF. The CDR3 coding sequence is TGCAGTCCTAGACAGGGGGATCAGAACACTGAAGCTTTCTTT.